This T cell receptor beta chain was identified during a study of patients and donors after allogeneic stem cell transplantation. TCRdb re-called the RT-PCR reads with MiXCR, one entry per CDR3 protein. The data hold hundreds of thousands of distinct CDR3 sequences, with over 30% observed a single time. Germline V gives CDR1 DFQATT, CDR2 SNEGSKA (reference sequence). Trimming stripped 5 bases from V and 4 bases from J, with 15 bases between. The CDR3 is 14 amino acids. The sample was blood, either unsorted or a sorted T cell fraction (not recorded which). This TCR was recovered from a human donor who was either an allogeneic HSCT recipient or a stem cell or donor lymphocyte infusion donor (not recorded which). It is not recorded whose cells these are; they may come from a transplant donor. The chain links TRBV20-1 to TRBJ2-4; D unclear. CDR3 in DNA: TGCAGTGCTCCGTCCTCTACAAGGAAAAACATTCAGTACTTC. Translation: CSAPSSTRKNIQYF.